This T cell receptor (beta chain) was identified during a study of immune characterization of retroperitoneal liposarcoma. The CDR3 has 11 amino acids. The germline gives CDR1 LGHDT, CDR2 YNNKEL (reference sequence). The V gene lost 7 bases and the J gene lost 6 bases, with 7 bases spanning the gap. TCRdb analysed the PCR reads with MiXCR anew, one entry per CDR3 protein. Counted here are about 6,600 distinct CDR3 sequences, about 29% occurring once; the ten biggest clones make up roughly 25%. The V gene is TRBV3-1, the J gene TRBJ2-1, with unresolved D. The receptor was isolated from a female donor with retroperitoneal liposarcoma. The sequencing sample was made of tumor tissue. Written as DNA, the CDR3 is TGTGCCAGCAAAAAGGCCAATGAGCAGTTCTTC. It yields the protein CASKKANEQFF.